This TCR beta chain was obtained from a study of T-cell reconstitution after alpha-beta-depleted transplantation in children. Trimming shortened V by 3 bases and J by 7 bases, and 16 bases separated the two germline ends. The CDR3 extends over 15 amino acids. TCRbeta library preparation incorporated unique molecular identifiers. Each CDR3 protein gets one entry after TCRdb re-called the PCR reads with MiXCR. The top ten hold less than 5% of the sample, which has approximately 590,000 distinct CDR3 sequences, roughly a tenth seen once. In its sample, this clonotype was seen many times. This sequence joins TRBV12-3 or TRBV12-4 and TRBJ2-1; D ambiguous. Specimen: PBMCs from the stem cell graft donor, collected from the stem cell graft. This TCR derives from a human donor who donated a stem cell graft to a child with acute myeloid leukemia. The CDR3 DNA reads TGTGCCAGCAGTTTCCGCGAAGGCCCGCGGAATGAGCAGTTCTTC. Its translation: CASSFREGPRNEQFF.